The 8 T cell receptor beta chains reported below all come from one sample, sequenced in a study of cytomegalovirus exposure and HLA in healthy donors. PCR used 60 Vbeta primers and 13 Jbeta primers. Clones were sequenced by immunoSEQ multiplex PCR, and TCRdb holds only the in-frame ones, with some missing. The sample consists of around 180,000 clones, roughly four fifths of them appearing once. What was sequenced was PBMCs. The source is a woman between 45 and 65 years old in good health and CMV-seronegative.

V is TRBV5-4 and J is TRBJ2-3, with a tentative D call TRBD2 (5 bases). Germline V gene sequence: CDR1 SGHNT, CDR2 YYREEE (reference sequence). This CDR3 is 15 amino acids long. Deletions cut 4 bases from V and 4 bases from J, with 16 bases between. The CDR3 coding sequence is TGTGCCAGCAGCCCAAGAGGGAGAGATGCAGATACGCAGTATTTT. This translates into CASSPRGRDADTQYF.

Note on this clone: A read error may produce the germline difference seen at one junction end. This chain joins TRBV7-9 and TRBJ2-3; 8 bases line up with TRBD2. This CDR3 is built from 18 residues. In germline, CDR1 is SEHNR, CDR2 FQNEAQ (reference sequence). The CDR3 DNA sequence: TGTTCCAGCAGCTCGCCCCGGCTGAGCGGGGGTTCCAAAGATACGCAGTATTTT. This encodes CSSSSPRLSGGSKDTQYF.

The chain combines TRBV5-1 with TRBJ1-1; TRBD1 aligns across 8 bases. This CDR3 region has 15 residues. CDR1 SGHRS and CDR2 YFSETQ come from the germline V gene. V was pared by 4 bases and J by 4 bases, with 9 bases of the junction left unmatched. CDR3 sequence (DNA): TGCGCCAGCAGCGAGCAGGGGGCTTTATCCACTGAAGCTTTCTTT. Encoded protein: CASSEQGALSTEAFF.

The V and J genes are TRBV19 and TRBJ1-5, with TRBD1 as a possible D gene (6 bases). This CDR3 is 14 amino acids long. Germline V lookup: CDR1 LNHDA, CDR2 SQIVND (reference sequence). The V end was cut by 0 bases, the J end by 7 bases, with 10 bases between. The CDR3 sequence: CASSIEQGSQPQHF. DNA of the CDR3: TGTGCCAGTAGTATAGAGCAGGGGTCCCAGCCCCAGCATTTT.

The chain recombines TRBV28 with TRBJ1-6; 7 bases line up with TRBD1. This CDR3 is 15 amino acids long. Losses at the gene ends were 4 bases for V and 5 bases for J; bases not matched to a gene: 5. The germline gives CDR1 MDHEN, CDR2 SYDVKM. In DNA form, the CDR3 reads TGTGCCAGCAGTTCGACAGGGTTCAATAATTCACCCCTCCACTTT. Its protein product is CASSSTGFNNSPLHF.

This chain joins TRBV12-5 and TRBJ1-1, with D perhaps TRBD1 (6 bases). The CDR3 totals 15 residues. Deletions cut 3 bases from V and 5 bases from J, with 16 bases between. The germline CDR1 and CDR2 sequences are LGHNT and FRNRAP. CDR3 in DNA: TGTGCTAGTGGTTTCGGGGCAGGGGCCGGAACTGAAGCTTTCTTT. Translation gives CASGFGAGAGTEAFF.

The chain links TRBV20-1 to TRBJ2-5; tentatively, D is TRBD1 (6 bases). Trimming cost V 6 bases and J 5 bases, with 10 bases left between them. This CDR3 spans 11 amino acids. Germline CDR1 reads DFQATT; CDR2 reads SNEGSKA (reference sequence). The chain's CDR3 is CSARTVETQYF. The CDR3 nucleotides are TGCAGTGCCAGGACAGTTGAGACCCAGTACTTC.

The chain has TRBV7-2 and TRBJ2-7, with a possible D match to TRBD1 (5 bases). The V gene's germline CDR1 is SGHTA and CDR2 FQGNSA. Trimming removed 2 bases from V and 3 bases from J, with 8 bases in between. This CDR3 has 13 amino acids. CDR3 sequence reads: CASSLSTVYEQYF. In nucleotides, the CDR3 is TGTGCCAGCAGCTTATCGACAGTCTACGAGCAGTACTTC.